Each of the 18 T cell receptor beta chains below was sequenced from the same sample in a study of blood T cell repertoires in COVID-19. Repertoires were generated with immunoSEQ multiplex PCR, while TCRdb's copy carries only in-frame clones and drops some. The sample contains under 350,000 clones, around nine tenths of which appear only once. Material: PBMCs or T cells enriched from blood (not recorded which). These receptors all come from a woman in her sixties who had recovered from COVID-19.

V is TRBV6-1 and J is TRBJ2-3; 9 bases line up with TRBD2. Germline loops: CDR1 MNHNS, CDR2 SASEGT. V lost 2 bases, J lost 1 base, and 4 bases stayed unmatched. This CDR3 contains 16 residues. The CDR3 DNA reads as TGTGCCAGCAGTGAACGCAGCGGGGGGCGCACAGATACGCAGTATTTT. This sequence encodes CASSERSGGRTDTQYF.

The gene calls are TRBV15 and TRBJ1-5, with 9 positions matching TRBD1. Germline V gives CDR1 LNHNV, CDR2 YYDKDF (reference sequence). J lost 9 bases, V lost 2 bases, and 11 bases had no gene match. This CDR3 region has 16 residues. The DNA of the CDR3 is TGTGCCACCAGCAGACTCGGGGGAGGACAGGGGTTGCCCCAGCATTTT. This gives the protein CATSRLGGGQGLPQHF.

V gene TRBV7-2 combines with J gene TRBJ1-2; 8 bases map to TRBD1. The CDR3 is made up of 16 amino acids. The junction had 14 bases not matched to a gene; V was cut back by 6 bases and J by 5 bases. Germline values: CDR1 SGHTA, CDR2 FQGNSA. CDR3 in amino acids: CASRPGQEAWWYGYTF. The CDR3 coding sequence is TGTGCCAGCAGACCGGGACAGGAGGCCTGGTGGTATGGCTACACCTTC.

This chain links TRBV7-9 with TRBJ1-1; D not certain. The CDR3 runs to 15 residues. The V gene lost 1 base and the J gene lost 3 bases, with 12 bases spanning the gap. The germline CDR1 and CDR2 sequences are SEHNR and FQNEAQ (reference sequence). CDR3 sequence (DNA): TGTGCCAGCAGCTTAGTGGATGAGGGTTACACTGAAGCTTTCTTT. Residues: CASSLVDEGYTEAFF.

The V call is TRBV28, the J call TRBJ1-5; unclear D gene. This CDR3 region has 18 residues. V was trimmed by 5 bases and J by 0 bases, leaving 20 bases between them. Germline assignment: CDR1 MDHEN and CDR2 SYDVKM. CDR3 bases: TGTGCCAGCAGTCCCCCACTAGGAATTCGATATAGCAATCAGCCCCAGCATTTT. Its protein is CASSPPLGIRYSNQPQHF.

This clone has just one count. The V gene is TRBV9, the J gene TRBJ2-7, with 8 bases fitting TRBD2. The CDR3 is 14 residues long. Germline trimming cut 0 bases from V and 4 bases from J; bases unmatched to any gene: 3. CDR1 SGDLS and CDR2 YYNGEE come from the germline V gene. The CDR3, as DNA: TGTGCCAGCAGCGTAGAGGTAGCGGGGTACGAGCAGTACTTC. It is translated as CASSVEVAGYEQYF.

Note on this clone: Other DNA sequences of this sample code for an identical CDR3. The chain is built from TRBV12-3 or TRBV12-4 and TRBJ1-2, with a tentative D call TRBD1 (6 bases). The CDR3 extends over 13 amino acids. The V and J ends lost 6 bases and 2 bases respectively, with 10 bases between them. The CDR3 sequence: CASSTDSNYGYTF. CDR3 nucleotide sequence: TGTGCCAGCAGCACGGACAGCAACTATGGCTACACCTTC.

The chain combines TRBV11-1 with TRBJ2-1; D is unresolved. The CDR3 spans 13 residues. Germline V lookup: CDR1 SGHAT, CDR2 FQDESV (reference sequence). Trimming stripped 6 bases from V and 6 bases from J, with 12 bases between. CDR3 residues: CASSRSLPNEQFF. CDR3 in DNA: TGTGCCAGCAGTAGAAGCCTCCCCAATGAGCAGTTCTTC. Together with reference TRBV11-1 and TRBJ2-1, the CDR3 gives the full variable domain: EAEVAQSPRYKITEKSQAVAFWCDPISGHATLYWYRQILGQGPELLVQFQDESVVDDSQLPKDRFSAERLKGVDSTLKIQPAELGDSAMYLCASSRSLPNEQFFGPGTRLTVL.

J is TRBJ1-6 and V is TRBV18; D is perhaps TRBD1 (6 bases). The V and J ends lost 3 bases and 10 bases respectively, with 13 bases between them. The CDR3 loop spans 14 amino acids. The germline CDR1 and CDR2 sequences are KGHSH and LQKENI. The CDR3 protein is CASSPVFTGSPLHF. The CDR3 DNA follows: TGTGCCAGCTCACCCGTTTTTACAGGGTCACCCCTCCACTTT.

This clone was recorded once. V usage is TRBV7-2 and J usage is TRBJ2-1, with D perhaps TRBD2 (6 bases). CDR3 length equals 15 residues. The V gene's germline CDR1 is SGHTA and CDR2 FQGNSA. V lost 4 bases to trimming and J lost 0 bases, with 10 bases between them. CDR3 amino acids: CASSSLGGSYNEQFF. The CDR3 nucleotides are TGTGCCAGCAGCTCCCTCGGGGGCTCCTACAATGAGCAGTTCTTC.

The chain uses TRBV12-3 or TRBV12-4 and TRBJ2-4, with TRBD1 matching 7 bases. This CDR3 region has 13 residues. J lost 5 bases, V lost 7 bases, and 5 bases had no gene match. The CDR3: CASIGTAENIQYF. The CDR3 nucleotides are TGTGCCAGCATAGGGACAGCTGAAAACATTCAGTACTTC.

The chain joins TRBV5-1 to TRBJ1-2, with TRBD1 identical over 7 bases. This CDR3 is built from 14 residues. The V gene's germline CDR1 is SGHRS and CDR2 YFSETQ. Losses at the gene ends were 0 bases for V and 5 bases for J; bases not matched to a gene: 4. The CDR3 loop is CASSLVGQPYGYTF. The CDR3 DNA sequence: TGCGCCAGCAGCTTGGTGGGACAGCCATATGGCTACACCTTC.

The chain combines TRBV7-3 with TRBJ2-1; the match to TRBD1 covers 11 bases. Trimming at V came to 5 bases and at J to 9 bases, leaving 12 bases not matched to a gene. The CDR3 is made up of 16 amino acids. Germline CDR1 and CDR2: SGHTA and FQGTGA. The CDR3 loop is CASSPYGQGAGGEQFF. The DNA of the CDR3 is TGTGCCAGCAGCCCCTATGGACAGGGGGCCGGAGGTGAGCAGTTCTTC.

For this clone: Other DNA sequences in the sample encode the same CDR3. CDR3 amino acids: CASSLRVNYGYTF. As DNA, the CDR3 is TGTGCCAGCAGCCTACGCGTTAACTATGGCTACACCTTC. J is TRBJ1-2 and V is TRBV28; no firm D call. This CDR3 has 13 residues. V was shortened by 6 bases and J by 1 base, with 9 bases between the two germline ends. Per germline, CDR1 MDHEN and CDR2 SYDVKM.

This rearrangement joins TRBV6-5 to TRBJ1-6; D is ambiguous. The CDR3 consists of 13 residues. Trimming removed 8 bases at V and 7 bases at J, with 12 bases between. From germline, CDR1 is MNHEY and CDR2 SVGAGI. CDR3 bases: TGTGCCAGCCAAGGCGGGAGGAATTCACCCCTCCACTTT. Amino acids: CASQGGRNSPLHF.

As concerns this clone: This CDR3 is also generated by other DNA sequences in the sample. CDR3 DNA sequence: TGCGCCAGCAGCTTGGAAGGGGTCTACACTGAAGCTTTCTTT. This encodes CASSLEGVYTEAFF. This chain links TRBV5-1 with TRBJ1-1; D is possibly TRBD1 (5 bases). Germline CDR1 reads SGHRS; CDR2 reads YFSETQ. Trimming stripped 0 bases from V and 3 bases from J, with 9 bases between. CDR3 length: 14 amino acids. Complete variable domain (other parts from reference TRBV5-1 and TRBJ1-1): KAGVTQTPRYLIKTRGQQVTLSCSPISGHRSVSWYQQTPGQGLQFLFEYFSETQRNKGNFPGRFSGRQFSNSRSEMNVSTLELGDSALYLCASSLEGVYTEAFFGQGTRLTVV.

The chain has TRBV7-9 and TRBJ2-7; 9 positions match TRBD2. The CDR3 has 15 amino acids. The ends lost 0 bases at V and 3 bases at J; junction bases unmatched: 3. Germline V gives CDR1 SEHNR, CDR2 FQNEAQ (reference sequence). The CDR3 DNA is TGTGCCAGCAGCTTAGCTGTAGCGGGAGACTACGAGCAGTACTTC. Translation gives CASSLAVAGDYEQYF.

The V and J genes are TRBV15 and TRBJ1-6; maybe TRBD1 (5 bases). The V end lost 5 bases, the J end lost 4 bases, and 18 bases lay between the germline ends. The CDR3 totals 17 residues. Germline V gene lookup returns CDR1 LNHNV and CDR2 YYDKDF (reference sequence). CDR3 sequence reads: CATSRGAGLIYNSPLHF. The CDR3 bases are TGTGCCACCAGCCGTGGTGCAGGGCTAATTTATAATTCACCCCTCCACTTT.